Reported below is one TCR beta chain. Its antigen is still unknown. Nothing much larger sits one base from this clone, and base qualities are not available. The same CDR3 can be traced to other DNA sequences in this sample. From the cysteine up to the phenylalanine, the CDR3 has a length of 13 residues. Just CDR3 DNA is preserved here, 39 bases in frame from base 1. V is shortened by 6 bases, J by 4 bases, and the region joining them spans 12 bases. CD4+ T cells from unexposed donors were collected before the COVID-19 pandemic (2011-2018). The EasySep CD4+ T cell isolation kit was used to isolate CD4+ T cells once the cultures had run for under 11 days. Unexposed donor CD4+ T cells were tested for reactivity to SARS-CoV-2 S and N and four common cold coronavirus spike pools, as cell number allowed. PBMCs were cultured at a few million per well in IMDM supplemented with around 5% human AB serum and around 10 IU/ml IL-2. Half of the culture medium was replaced with fresh IL-2-containing medium on days 3 and 7. Triplicate replicate wells were generally used for each peptide culture condition. The leukapheresis product for the unexposed donors was obtained through commercial purchase. Ficoll-Paque PLUS gradient centrifugation was used to isolate PBMCs from either whole blood or leukapheresis product. PBMCs were either cryopreserved at -140°C or used fresh in the expansion assay. The QIAamp Micro DNA Kit was used to extract genomic DNA from the CD4+ T cells.

Libraries were built with the immunoSEQ multiplex PCR assay. From the authors' description of their analysis: Preprocessing removed nonproductive sequences and CDR3s not starting with C, not ending with F or W, or shorter than 7 amino acids. The MANAFEST web app was used to call antigen-specific clonotypes on the basis of expansion compared with the reference and with other culture wells. A clone was considered positive if the clone showed significant expansion compared with the reference culture in 2 of 3 replicate wells at an FDR below 0.05. To be called positive, a clone also had to show significant expansion compared with every other tandem well and an odds ratio greater than 5. Pairwise Levenshtein distance, computed with the stringdist R package after three terminal residues were trimmed from each end, was used as the measure of CDR3 homology. Held by TCRdb, this immuneACCESS table contains in-frame sequences only and omits some clones. Under half of the omission traces to an unresolved V gene where checked; the cause of the rest is unknown. V, J and clone size reflect that table, while D and trimming were determined from the DNA. In all, the sample holds about 26,000 clones, and more than 75% of those were seen once. 10% of the sample lies in the top ten.

This specimen belongs to a study of CD4 T cells in relation to SARS-CoV-2 and coronaviruses listed by TCRdb under 2021. For the wider study: The ViraFEST assay cultured PBMCs with antigen for nine to eleven days, then sequenced TCR beta CDR3s to find antigen-specific clonal expansions. An HIV-1 Nef peptide pool or a culture without peptide was used as the negative reference condition. Using patient-derived lymphoblastoid cell lines, the shared crossreactive spike epitopes were mapped to their HLA restriction. The Adaptive Biotechnologies TCR-sequencing kit was used to sequence samples from a few pre-COVID donors and the naive versus memory experiments, whereas other data were Illumina-based. For other donors in the study, expansion assays were sequenced with a different, Illumina-based TCR-beta assay. At the level of individual TCR clonotypes, the study evaluated whether memory CD4+ T cells crossreact between the spike proteins of SARS-CoV-2 and those of common cold coronaviruses.

Broad study findings and their caveats: Crossreactivity analysis centred on spike protein, so crossreactivity against other viral proteins was not assessed. The study was limited by small numbers of patients and tested TCRs. No donor contributed both pre-pandemic and post-infection samples, which limited tracing the source of pre-existing responses. Significantly weaker SARS-CoV-2-driven expansion was shown by crossreactive clones than by monoreactive clones, consistent with antigenic imprinting. Around two thirds of donors had memory CD4+ clonotypes that crossrecognized SARS-CoV-2 and at least one common cold coronavirus spike.

This TCR was recovered from a human donor in good health. What was sequenced was CD4+ T cells from PBMCs, cultured in vitro. The rearranged chain carries TRBV12-3 or TRBV12-4 and TRBJ2-5; a tentative D match to TRBD1 spans 6 bases. The CDR3 protein sequence reads: CASSRGQGETQYF. Here is the DNA: TGTGCCAGCAGCCGGGGACAAGGAGAGACCCAGTACTTC.